This T cell receptor beta chain comes out of a study of shared clonotypes between healthy human individuals. Study context: A few men and a couple of women, aged 18 to 49, were donors. General study findings and limits: Shared clonotypes: approximately 5% naive CD4, 3.5% to 4% naive CD8, around 2.4% memory CD4, 0.4% to 0.5% memory CD8.

About this clone: Its cognate antigen is unknown.

The assay was immunoSEQ multiplex PCR, and TCRdb's table has in-frame clones only and misses some. The profile shows about 1 million clones, roughly 80% of them singletons. Memory CD4+ cells were the fraction left after CD45RA+ naive selection. The CDR3 runs 16 residues. Germline V gene sequence: CDR1 LGHNA, CDR2 YSLEER. J gave up 0 bases and V 2 bases, and 2 bases lay outside the gene matches. This sequence was found in a man in his late teens or twenties in good health. Sequenced material: memory CD4+ T cells sorted from blood. Subset given: CD45RA-negative fraction. The J gene is TRBJ2-3, the V gene TRBV4-3, with 10 positions matching TRBD2. The CDR3 DNA is TGCGCCAGCAGCCAAAGGACTAGCGGAAGCACAGATACGCAGTATTTT. Amino acids: CASSQRTSGSTDTQYF.